The clone carrying this T cell receptor beta chain showed up many times. Researchers partitioned CD4+ cells into CD45RA+ naive and CD45RA-negative memory subsets. V lost 3 bases to trimming and J lost 4 bases; unmatched junction nucleotides: 9. CDR1 is MNHEY, CDR2 SMNVEV, per germline (reference sequence). This CDR3 has 16 residues. This entry belongs to a study of shared clonotypes between healthy human individuals. TCRdb's table, derived via immunoSEQ multiplex PCR, lists solely in-frame clones and lacks some. The data show nearly 750,000 clones, with approximately 77% seen just once and under 2% held by the top ten.

Sample: memory CD4+ T cells sorted from blood. As for subset: CD45RA-negative fraction. The sequence was obtained from a woman younger than 45 in good health. The genes are TRBV27 and TRBJ1-1; 9 bases align to TRBD1. The CDR3 region is CASSFLDRGGRTEAFF. The CDR3 DNA reads as TGTGCCAGCAGTTTTTTGGACAGGGGAGGACGCACTGAAGCTTTCTTT.